The 24 T cell receptor beta chains below were found in one sample sequenced in a study of blood T cell repertoires in COVID-19. Produced via immunoSEQ multiplex PCR; TCRdb's table is partial and in-frame only. The sample yields about 26,000 clones, around 86% seen once. Sequenced input: peripheral blood. The origin of the receptors is a human donor in a cohort sampled during active COVID-19. The donor label of this sample is uncertain.

This clone was seen a single time. The rearrangement links TRBV27 to TRBJ1-2, with D tentatively TRBD1 (6 bases). V lost 2 bases and J 2 bases, leaving 12 bases between the germline ends. The germline gives CDR1 MNHEY, CDR2 SMNVEV (reference sequence). The CDR3 length is 15 residues. The CDR3 protein is CASSLKGTLNYGYTF. The DNA for the CDR3 is TGTGCCAGCAGTTTAAAGGGGACATTAAACTATGGCTACACCTTC.

The chain carries TRBV19 and TRBJ1-5; possible D gene TRBD1, 5 bases. V dropped 4 bases and J dropped 2 bases, with 15 bases sitting between them. Germline assignment: CDR1 LNHDA and CDR2 SQIVND (reference sequence). CDR3 size: 16 residues. The CDR3 coding sequence is TGTGCCAGTAGTACCGCCGGGACTCAGGGCAATCAGCCCCAGCATTTT. Amino acids: CASSTAGTQGNQPQHF.

V usage is TRBV4-2 and J usage is TRBJ1-5, with TRBD1 matching over 7 bases. The germline V gene has CDR1 LGHNA and CDR2 YNFKEQ. CDR3 length: 17 amino acids. Trimming cost V 1 base and J 1 base; bases outside gene matches: 7. CDR3 in amino acids: CASSQVEGGRSNQPQHF. CDR3 coding DNA: TGTGCCAGCAGCCAAGTCGAAGGGGGCCGGAGCAATCAGCCCCAGCATTTT.

The chain carries TRBV5-1 and TRBJ2-3, with 8 bases fitting TRBD1. CDR1 and CDR2 from the germline V gene are SGHRS and YFSETQ. The CDR3 is made up of 21 amino acids. The junction had 27 bases not matched to a gene; V was cut back by 4 bases and J by 5 bases. The CDR3 bases are TGCGCCAGCAGCGCCATAACCGGGACAGGCCAAAGGGTTGGGGTTCAAGATACGCAGTATTTT. It encodes CASSAITGTGQRVGVQDTQYF.

The gene calls are TRBV9 and TRBJ1-4; TRBD1 matches 9 bases. Per germline, CDR1 SGDLS and CDR2 YYNGEE. V gave up 2 bases and J gave up 6 bases; unmatched junction bases: 5. The CDR3 is 15 residues long. CDR3 region: CASSVGQGRDEKLFF. The CDR3 DNA reads TGTGCCAGCAGCGTCGGACAGGGGCGAGATGAAAAACTGTTTTTT.

The genes are TRBV5-1 and TRBJ2-3; the D gene is possibly TRBD2 (6 bases). Per the germline V gene, CDR1 is SGHRS and CDR2 is YFSETQ. The CDR3 is 16 amino acids. V was pared by 4 bases and J by 1 base, with 16 bases between. The CDR3 reads CASSGGRSGGTDTQYF. The CDR3 nucleotides read TGCGCCAGCAGCGGGGGACGGTCGGGAGGCACAGATACGCAGTATTTT. Full variable domain (missing parts from reference TRBV5-1 and TRBJ2-3): KAGVTQTPRYLIKTRGQQVTLSCSPISGHRSVSWYQQTPGQGLQFLFEYFSETQRNKGNFPGRFSGRQFSNSRSEMNVSTLELGDSALYLCASSGGRSGGTDTQYFGPGTRLTVL.

This chain joins TRBV7-2 and TRBJ2-3; TRBD2 aligns across 10 bases. The length of the CDR3 is 16 residues. J was trimmed by 1 base and V by 2 bases; bases with no gene match: 3. Per germline, CDR1 SGHTA and CDR2 FQGNSA. The CDR3 DNA sequence: TGTGCCAGCAGCTTAAGGCTAGCGGGGGGCACAGATACGCAGTATTTT. Its protein product is CASSLRLAGGTDTQYF.

The chain combines TRBV19 with TRBJ2-1; 7 bases fit TRBD2. The CDR3 loop spans 15 amino acids. Germline CDR1 LNHDA, CDR2 SQIVND (reference sequence). J gave up 2 bases and V 4 bases, and 5 bases lay outside the gene matches. The CDR3 sequence: CASSTTSAAYNEQFF. As DNA, the CDR3 is TGTGCCAGTAGTACAACTAGCGCCGCCTACAATGAGCAGTTCTTC.

This chain uses TRBV18 with TRBJ1-5, with D possibly being TRBD1 (5 bases). This CDR3 contains 15 residues. V lost 1 base, J lost 0 bases, and 7 bases lay in between. Looked up from germline, CDR1 is KGHSH and CDR2 is LQKENI. CDR3 in amino acids: CASSPQGYSNQPQHF. The CDR3 bases are TGTGCCAGCTCACCACAGGGGTATAGCAATCAGCCCCAGCATTTT.

The V and J genes are TRBV27 and TRBJ1-2; D might be TRBD1 (6 bases). CDR1 MNHEY and CDR2 SMNVEV come from the germline V gene (reference sequence). This CDR3 comprises 14 residues. The V end was cut by 8 bases, the J end by 5 bases, with 18 bases between. CDR3 sequence (DNA): TGTGCCAGCCCTCAGACAGGACAAGGGTATGGCTACACCTTC. Amino acid sequence: CASPQTGQGYGYTF.

The chain is built from TRBV7-9 and TRBJ2-5, with 12 nucleotides matching TRBD2. The germline V gene has CDR1 SEHNR and CDR2 FQNEAQ (reference sequence). V was clipped by 5 bases and J by 4 bases; unmatched bases: 14. The CDR3 length is 18 residues. This CDR3 reads CASSHRTSGEGRGETQYF. CDR3 DNA sequence: TGTGCCAGCAGCCATAGGACTAGCGGGGAAGGCCGAGGAGAGACCCAGTACTTC.

This rearrangement joins TRBV5-5 to TRBJ1-1; the match to TRBD1 covers 7 bases. Looked up from germline, CDR1 is SGHKS and CDR2 is YYEKEE (reference sequence). V trimming: 5 bases; J trimming: 2 bases; junction bases outside the gene matches: 9. The length of the CDR3 is 15 residues. The CDR3 sequence is CASSTIHRGNTEAFF. In nucleotides, the CDR3 is TGTGCCAGCAGTACAATCCACAGGGGTAACACTGAAGCTTTCTTT.

The chain combines TRBV4-2 with TRBJ2-7; 7 nucleotides match TRBD1. CDR3 length: 15 residues. Germline values: CDR1 LGHNA, CDR2 YNFKEQ. Unmatched junction bases numbered 5, after V lost 0 bases and J lost 3 bases. The CDR3 reads CASSQDRGSFYEQYF. For the CDR3, the DNA is TGTGCCAGCAGCCAAGACAGGGGGTCTTTCTACGAGCAGTACTTC.

This sequence joins TRBV9 and TRBJ2-2; D is unresolved. Germline V gene lookup returns CDR1 SGDLS and CDR2 YYNGEE. This CDR3 comprises 15 residues. The ends were cut back, 4 bases at V and 4 bases at J, with 14 bases in the middle. The CDR3 protein is CASSPLLGSTGELFF. The CDR3, as DNA: TGTGCCAGCAGCCCCCTTCTAGGATCCACCGGGGAGCTGTTTTTT.

In this sample, this clone turned up a few times. The genes are TRBV7-8 and TRBJ2-7, with D perhaps TRBD2 (5 bases). Germline V gene data show CDR1 as SGHVS and CDR2 as FQNEAQ. This CDR3 is built from 14 residues. The V and J ends lost 5 bases and 4 bases respectively, with 15 bases between them. CDR3 DNA sequence: TGTGCCAGCAGCCCCCTTACCTGGGAGTACGAGCAGTACTTC. Protein: CASSPLTWEYEQYF.

The CDR3 loop reads CASSQPGQTETQYF. In nucleotides, the CDR3 is TGTGCCAGCAGCCAACCGGGACAGACGGAGACCCAGTACTTC. The chain has TRBV3-1 (or the pseudogene TRBV3-2) and TRBJ2-5, with TRBD1 matching 7 bases. This CDR3 spans 14 amino acids. J was trimmed by 5 bases and V by 2 bases; bases with no gene match: 5. Germline CDR1 LGHDT, CDR2 YNNKEL (reference sequence).

This clone has just one count. The chain uses TRBV19 and TRBJ1-5; TRBD1 is a possible D gene (6 bases). The CDR3 is made up of 15 amino acids. The V end was cut by 7 bases, the J end by 8 bases, with 21 bases between. Per germline, CDR1 LNHDA and CDR2 SQIVND (reference sequence). The chain's CDR3 is CASNEQGTPVKPQHF. The CDR3 DNA sequence: TGTGCCAGTAACGAGCAGGGGACCCCCGTGAAGCCCCAGCATTTT. Filled out from reference TRBV19 and TRBJ1-5, the complete variable domain reads DGGITQSPKYLFRKEGQNVTLSCEQNLNHDAMYWYRQDPGQGLRLIYYSQIVNDFQKGDIAEGYSVSREKKESFPLTVTSAQKNPTAFYLCASNEQGTPVKPQHFGDGTRLSIL.

The chain employs TRBV21-1 and TRBJ1-5; TRBD1, the D gene given by the table, was not confirmed from the DNA. TRBV21-1 is recorded as a pseudogene. This CDR3 has 11 residues. CDR3 sequence reads: CASRQSQPQHF. In DNA form, the CDR3 reads TGTGCCAGCAGACAAAGTCAGCCCCAGCATTTT.

The chain joins TRBV28 to TRBJ1-1; 8 positions match TRBD1. The CDR3 contains 13 residues. Trimming removed 5 bases from V and 7 bases from J; junction bases left unmatched: 6. The V gene's germline CDR1 is MDHEN and CDR2 SYDVKM. For the CDR3, the DNA is TGTGCCAGCAGTCCGGACAGGGAAAATGAAGCTTTCTTT. Translation gives CASSPDRENEAFF.

This chain connects TRBV5-1 to TRBJ1-1; D remains unclear. This CDR3 spans 14 amino acids. Germline V gene lookup returns CDR1 SGHRS and CDR2 YFSETQ. Trimming cost V 0 bases and J 7 bases, with 13 bases left between them. CDR3 DNA sequence: TGCGCCAGCAGCTTGGACAGTAAGGTCGTTGAAGCTTTCTTT. Protein: CASSLDSKVVEAFF.

The chain combines TRBV30 with TRBJ2-7; 8 bases line up with TRBD1. This CDR3 is built from 14 residues. J gave up 3 bases and V 3 bases, and 7 bases lay outside the gene matches. Per the germline V gene, CDR1 is GTSNPN and CDR2 is SVGIG (reference sequence). CDR3 nucleotide sequence: TGTGCCTGGAGGTCCGGGACAGGAGACTACGAGCAGTACTTC. It translates to CAWRSGTGDYEQYF.

CDR3 sequence (DNA): TGCAGCGCTGCGACTAGCGGGGGGCTCGATTCGTACCAAGAGACCCAGTACTTC. Translated, it gives CSAATSGGLDSYQETQYF. The chain links TRBV29-1 to TRBJ2-5; 13 nucleotides line up with TRBD2. The V segment lost 7 bases and the J segment 0 bases; nucleotides outside the gene matches: 14. Germline V gene sequence: CDR1 SQVTM, CDR2 ANQGSEA. This CDR3 comprises 18 residues. Variable domain in full (rest from reference TRBV29-1 and TRBJ2-5): SAVISQKPSRDICQRGTSLTIQCQVDSQVTMMFWYRQQPGQSLTLIATANQGSEATYESGFVIDKFPISRPNLTFSTLTVSNMSPEDSSIYLCSAATSGGLDSYQETQYFGPGTRLLVL.

This clone was counted a few times. This sequence joins TRBV4-1 and TRBJ1-1, with 9 nucleotides matching TRBD1. Trimming removed 1 base from V and 2 bases from J; junction bases left unmatched: 2. CDR1 is MGHRA and CDR2 is YSYEKL in the germline V gene. The CDR3 sequence is 15 residues long. CDR3: CASSQGDRDNTEAFF. The CDR3 coding sequence is TGCGCCAGCAGCCAAGGGGACAGGGATAACACTGAAGCTTTCTTT.

The CDR3 DNA is TGTGCCAGCAGTTCTTACAGGGGTATCTCCTACGAGCAGTACTTC. Protein: CASSSYRGISYEQYF. The rearrangement uses TRBV6-2 or TRBV6-3 and TRBJ2-7; TRBD1 matches 7 bases. This CDR3 region has 15 residues. The V and J ends lost 4 bases and 0 bases, in that order; junction bases with no gene match: 6. Germline CDR1 reads MNHEY; CDR2 reads SVGEGT.